These 21 T cell receptor beta chains originate from one sample sequenced in a study of blood T cell repertoires in COVID-19. TCRdb's table, derived via immunoSEQ multiplex PCR, lists solely in-frame clones and lacks some. The data hold almost 250,000 clones, with 86% observed a single time. Sequenced material: peripheral blood. These receptors came from a woman in her fifties or sixties who had recovered from COVID-19.

The chain has TRBV4-1 and TRBJ1-2; D may be TRBD1 (5 bases). Trimming stripped 0 bases from V and 4 bases from J, with 12 bases between. Germline V CDR1 and CDR2: MGHRA, YSYEKL. CDR3 length: 15 amino acids. The CDR3 spells CASSQEGRQGYGYTF. The CDR3, as DNA: TGCGCCAGCAGCCAAGAGGGTCGGCAGGGCTATGGCTACACCTTC.

This clone was observed a single time. The chain joins TRBV3-1 (or the pseudogene TRBV3-2) to TRBJ2-5; D is possibly TRBD2 (5 bases). V lost 4 bases, J lost 5 bases, and 20 bases lay in between. The CDR3 contains 16 residues. Germline CDR1 and CDR2: LGHDT and YNNKEL (reference sequence). CDR3 region: CASSPPVARTVETQYF. Written as DNA, the CDR3 is TGTGCCAGCAGCCCACCGGTGGCTCGGACTGTTGAGACCCAGTACTTC.

This rearrangement joins TRBV29-1 to TRBJ1-2, with 9 bases matching TRBD1. Germline values: CDR1 SQVTM, CDR2 ANQGSEA. This CDR3 is 14 amino acids long. With V trimmed by 4 bases and J by 7 bases, 10 bases remained unmatched. The CDR3 nucleotides read TGCAGCGTTGTTAGGGACAGGGAGAGTCGTGGCTACACCTTC. Translating gives CSVVRDRESRGYTF.

The chain is built from TRBV4-3 and TRBJ2-7, with a possible D match to TRBD2 (6 bases). V was pared by 0 bases and J by 4 bases, with 7 bases between. This CDR3 is built from 13 residues. Germline V lookup: CDR1 LGHNA, CDR2 YSLEER. CDR3 DNA: TGCGCCAGCAGCCAAGACGGGGGTTACGAGCAGTACTTC. It translates to CASSQDGGYEQYF.

The chain employs TRBV7-2 and TRBJ2-1; TRBD2 might be the D (5 bases). The CDR3 loop spans 14 amino acids. The germline V gene encodes CDR1 SGHTA and CDR2 FQGNSA. V gave up 5 bases and J gave up 6 bases, with 14 bases separating them. CDR3 sequence reads: CASSTSLWVNEQFF. In DNA, the CDR3 is TGTGCCAGCAGCACTAGTCTGTGGGTCAATGAGCAGTTCTTC.

CDR3 amino acids: CAIQGTNEKLFF. The CDR3 DNA reads as TGTGCCATCCAGGGGACTAATGAAAAACTGTTTTTT. This chain links TRBV10-3 with TRBJ1-4, with D perhaps TRBD1 (6 bases). Germline V gives CDR1 ENHRY, CDR2 SYGVKD. The CDR3 extends over 12 amino acids. The V end was cut by 8 bases, the J end by 2 bases, with 6 bases between.

This CDR3 is CASSLGLAGTQSSYEQYF. Here the CDR3 DNA reads TGTGCCAGCAGCTTAGGACTAGCGGGGACCCAAAGCTCCTACGAGCAGTACTTC. The chain has TRBV11-2 and TRBJ2-7; the match to TRBD2 covers 11 bases. V lost 1 base and J lost 0; bases outside the gene matches: 8. Germline CDR1 and CDR2: SGHAT and FQNNGV. There are 18 residues in the CDR3.

The gene calls are TRBV6-5 and TRBJ2-3, with TRBD1 identical over 8 bases. Germline-derived CDR1 and CDR2 are MNHEY and SVGAGI. The CDR3 has 14 amino acids. The V segment lost 4 bases and the J segment 1 base; nucleotides outside the gene matches: 1. CDR3 amino acids: CASSLGQGTDTQYF. CDR3 coding DNA: TGTGCCAGCAGTTTGGGACAGGGCACAGATACGCAGTATTTT.

The chain links TRBV7-2 to TRBJ2-7; 7 nucleotides agree with TRBD1. This CDR3 spans 14 amino acids. V lost 6 bases, J lost 0 bases, and 5 bases stayed unmatched. Germline-derived CDR1 and CDR2 are SGHTA and FQGNSA. CDR3 sequence: CASRRDRDSYEQYF. The DNA for the CDR3 is TGTGCCAGCAGACGTGACAGGGACTCCTACGAGCAGTACTTC.

The rearrangement links TRBV3-1 (or the pseudogene TRBV3-2) to TRBJ2-1; 7 bases are shared with TRBD2. This CDR3 region has 16 residues. The junction had 5 bases not matched to a gene; V was cut back by 0 bases and J by 3 bases. Per the germline V gene, CDR1 is LGHDT and CDR2 is YNNKEL (reference sequence). This CDR3 reads CASSQERAGVYNEQFF. CDR3 DNA sequence: TGTGCCAGCAGCCAAGAAAGGGCGGGAGTCTACAATGAGCAGTTCTTC.

The V call is TRBV19, the J call TRBJ2-7; possibly TRBD1 for D (5 bases). The CDR3 totals 13 residues. Trimming removed 6 bases from V and 2 bases from J, with 11 bases in between. Germline assignment: CDR1 LNHDA and CDR2 SQIVND (reference sequence). CDR3 in amino acids: CASRGVYTYEQYF. The DNA for the CDR3 is TGTGCCAGTAGAGGGGTATATACCTACGAGCAGTACTTC.

The chain uses TRBV5-5 and TRBJ1-4; 8 bases align to TRBD1. This CDR3 has 15 amino acids. In germline, CDR1 is SGHKS, CDR2 YYEKEE (reference sequence). Trimming cost V 3 bases and J 8 bases; bases outside gene matches: 9. CDR3 sequence: CASSYLGQAEEKLFF. CDR3 bases: TGTGCCAGCAGCTACCTGGGACAGGCGGAGGAAAAACTGTTTTTT. Full variable domain (missing parts from reference TRBV5-5 and TRBJ1-4): DAGVTQSPTHLIKTRGQQVTLRCSPISGHKSVSWYQQVLGQGPQFIFQYYEKEERGRGNFPDRFSARQFPNYSSELNVNALLLGDSALYLCASSYLGQAEEKLFFGSGTQLSVL.

V usage is TRBV7-3 and J usage is TRBJ1-6, with D perhaps matching TRBD1 (5 bases). The V gene lost 0 bases and the J gene lost 7 bases, with 13 bases spanning the gap. Germline loops: CDR1 SGHTA, CDR2 FQGTGA. This CDR3 has 16 residues. The CDR3 is CASSLTVEGRNSPLHF. DNA of the CDR3: TGTGCCAGCAGCTTAACGGTTGAGGGGAGGAATTCACCCCTCCACTTT.

The chain carries TRBV6-5 and TRBJ2-7, with a weak D call TRBD1 (7 bases). This CDR3 contains 15 residues. Germline values: CDR1 MNHEY, CDR2 SVGAGI. V lost 8 bases and J lost 2, with 19 bases in between. CDR3: CASGGGGDSTYEQYF. The CDR3, as DNA: TGTGCCAGCGGAGGCGGCGGGGACAGTACCTACGAGCAGTACTTC.

The CDR3 is CASRGAAETEAFF. CDR3 in DNA: TGTGCCAGCAGGGGGGCCGCGGAGACTGAAGCTTTCTTT. The rearrangement uses TRBV28 and TRBJ1-1, with D perhaps matching TRBD1 (6 bases). V was trimmed by 6 bases and J by 5 bases, leaving 13 bases between them. The germline V gene has CDR1 MDHEN and CDR2 SYDVKM. This CDR3 has 13 amino acids.

The V gene is TRBV19, the J gene TRBJ1-3, with D hard to call. There are 15 residues in the CDR3. Trimming left V 3 bases short and J 6 bases short, with 15 bases between. Per germline, CDR1 LNHDA and CDR2 SQIVND (reference sequence). The CDR3, as DNA: TGTGCCAGTAGTATCGGTGGCGCACTAATAAACACCATATATTTT. Encoded protein: CASSIGGALINTIYF.

The chain links TRBV5-1 to TRBJ2-3, with TRBD1 matching 7 bases. The CDR3 is 14 amino acids. With 0 bases clipped from V and 7 bases from J, the junction kept 5 bases outside the gene matches. CDR1 and CDR2 from the germline V gene are SGHRS and YFSETQ. The CDR3 region is CASSLGQGENTQYF. DNA of the CDR3: TGCGCCAGCAGCTTGGGACAGGGTGAGAATACGCAGTATTTT.

The gene calls are TRBV2 and TRBJ2-7; 9 bases are a match to TRBD1. CDR3 length: 15 amino acids. Germline CDR1 reads SNHLY; CDR2 reads FYNNEI. The ends lost 7 bases at V and 6 bases at J; junction bases unmatched: 13. CDR3 coding DNA: TGTGCCAGCATTACCAACCGGGACAGGGCCCCCGAGCAGTACTTC. Its translation is CASITNRDRAPEQYF.

This clone was found a few times. This chain connects TRBV27 to TRBJ1-5; 8 positions agree with TRBD1. CDR1 and CDR2 (germline): MNHEY, SMNVEV (reference sequence). The junction had 8 bases not matched to a gene; V was cut back by 6 bases and J by 4 bases. The CDR3 totals 15 residues. The CDR3 nucleotides are TGTGCCAGCAGAAGTGACAGGGGCCGAAATCAGCCCCAGCATTTT. Translation: CASRSDRGRNQPQHF.

There are a few counts of this clone. CDR3 region: CASSLNGGNQETQYF. CDR3 nucleotide sequence: TGCGCCAGCAGCTTGAACGGGGGGAACCAAGAGACCCAGTACTTC. The rearrangement uses TRBV5-1 and TRBJ2-5; 7 nucleotides agree with TRBD2. The CDR3 consists of 15 residues. Germline-derived CDR1 and CDR2 are SGHRS and YFSETQ. V lost 1 base to trimming and J lost 0 bases; unmatched junction nucleotides: 3.

The chain uses TRBV19 and TRBJ2-2, with D possibly TRBD2 on 5 matching bases. Germline assignment: CDR1 LNHDA and CDR2 SQIVND (reference sequence). Trimming cost V 3 bases and J 3 bases, with 11 bases left between them. The CDR3 has 15 amino acids. The CDR3 DNA sequence: TGTGCCAGTAGTATTTGGACGGACTACACCGGGGAGCTGTTTTTT. Translating gives CASSIWTDYTGELFF. The whole variable domain, remainder taken from reference TRBV19 and TRBJ2-2, is DGGITQSPKYLFRKEGQNVTLSCEQNLNHDAMYWYRQDPGQGLRLIYYSQIVNDFQKGDIAEGYSVSREKKESFPLTVTSAQKNPTAFYLCASSIWTDYTGELFFGEGSRLTVL.